The 14 T cell receptor beta chains presented below share a single source sample, sequenced in a study of OX40 agonist ivuxolimab in advanced cancers. This table comes from immunoSEQ multiplex PCR, and its TCRdb copy is limited to in-frame clones, with some not included. The data show around 67,000 clones, about 80% seen once. The source was CD4+ or CD8+ T cells sorted from blood, collected in a trial of the OX40 agonist ivuxolimab. The receptors originated from an adult with an advanced solid tumor such as melanoma, head and neck, liver or kidney cancer.

CDR3 DNA: TGTGCCAGCAGCTTATGGACTAGCGGGGGCAAAGAGACCCAGTACTTC. It encodes CASSLWTSGGKETQYF. V usage is TRBV7-2 and J usage is TRBJ2-5; 13 bases are a match to TRBD2. The ends lost 2 bases at V and 3 bases at J; junction bases unmatched: 3. The CDR3 consists of 16 residues. Germline loops: CDR1 SGHTA, CDR2 FQGNSA.

The V gene is TRBV29-1, the J gene TRBJ2-7; the D is unclear. The CDR3 length is 11 residues. Germline V gene sequence: CDR1 SQVTM, CDR2 ANQGSEA. The ends were cut back, 7 bases at V and 2 bases at J, with 9 bases in the middle. The CDR3 spells CSAIKTYEQYF. CDR3 bases: TGCAGCGCCATAAAAACCTACGAGCAGTACTTC.

For this clone: One end of the junction does not line up with germline, which may come from a read error. This rearrangement joins TRBV5-1 to TRBJ1-6, with TRBD1 as a possible D gene (5 bases). The CDR3 has 14 residues. Germline CDR1 is SGHRS and CDR2 is YFSETQ. CDR3 sequence: CASSLVGGNSPLHF. The CDR3 region has the DNA TGTGCCAGCAGCTTGGTTGGGGGTAATTCACCCCTCCACTTT.

The chain joins TRBV7-8 to TRBJ2-7, with D unclear. The ends were cut back, 4 bases at V and 3 bases at J, with 19 bases in the middle. The CDR3 sequence is 16 residues long. The germline gives CDR1 SGHVS, CDR2 FQNEAQ. CDR3 in DNA: TGTGCCAGCAGCTCCCGGGCCATAGAGGTGGGCTACGAGCAGTACTTC. Amino acids: CASSSRAIEVGYEQYF.

This chain uses TRBV29-1 with TRBJ2-3; 10 nucleotides align to TRBD2. V shed 4 bases, J shed 3 bases, and the junction held 10 bases outside the gene matches. This CDR3 has 16 residues. Germline assignment: CDR1 SQVTM and CDR2 ANQGSEA. CDR3 region: CSVAGDTSGITDTQYF. The CDR3 DNA reads as TGCAGCGTTGCCGGGGATACTAGCGGGATTACAGATACGCAGTATTTT.

The chain has TRBV18 and TRBJ2-6; no clear D. This CDR3 is built from 16 residues. Between the trimmed V and J ends, which lost 0 bases and 0 bases, there was a span of 6 bases. The germline gives CDR1 KGHSH, CDR2 LQKENI. This chain's CDR3 is CASSPPNLSGANVLTF. DNA for the CDR3: TGTGCCAGCTCACCACCGAATCTCTCTGGGGCCAACGTCCTGACTTTC. The variable domain in full, with the rest retrieved from reference TRBV18 and TRBJ2-6, is NAGVMQNPRHLVRRRGQEARLRCSPMKGHSHVYWYRQLPEEGLKFMVYLQKENIIDESGMPKERFSAEFPKEGPSILRIQQVVRGDSAAYFCASSPPNLSGANVLTFGAGSRLTVL.

The chain is built from TRBV6-4 and TRBJ1-1, with a tentative D call TRBD1 (5 bases). Trimming shortened V by 3 bases and J by 5 bases, and 10 bases separated the two germline ends. CDR1 is MRHNA and CDR2 is SNTAGT in the germline V gene. This CDR3 region has 13 residues. The CDR3 loop reads CASSEIGGTEAFF. The CDR3, as DNA: TGTGCCAGCAGTGAGATCGGGGGGACTGAAGCTTTCTTT.

The chain links TRBV19 to TRBJ1-5; D possibly corresponds to TRBD1 (6 bases). The V and J ends lost 5 bases and 2 bases respectively, with 13 bases between them. Germline V lookup: CDR1 LNHDA, CDR2 SQIVND (reference sequence). This CDR3 contains 15 residues. The CDR3 coding sequence is TGTGCCAGTAGTGACTATGGGGGCCGCAATCAGCCCCAGCATTTT. As protein: CASSDYGGRNQPQHF.

V is TRBV7-6 and J is TRBJ2-7; 9 bases line up with TRBD1. Looked up from germline, CDR1 is SGHVS and CDR2 is FNYEAQ. This CDR3 spans 14 amino acids. J lost 4 bases, V lost 4 bases, and 5 bases had no gene match. This chain's CDR3 is CASSSGTGLYEQYF. The CDR3 bases are TGTGCCAGCAGCTCCGGGACAGGGTTATACGAGCAGTACTTC.

The chain is built from TRBV7-2 and TRBJ1-3; the D is unclear. Germline-derived CDR1 and CDR2 are SGHTA and FQGNSA. The CDR3 runs to 15 residues. Trimming shortened V by 4 bases and J by 2 bases, and 12 bases separated the two germline ends. The CDR3 sequence: CASSSDGHTGNTIYF. The CDR3 coding sequence is TGTGCCAGCAGCTCGGACGGTCACACTGGAAACACCATATATTTT.

J is TRBJ1-6 and V is TRBV6-5; no definite D call. Trimming removed 10 bases from V and 8 bases from J, with 15 bases in between. Germline V gives CDR1 MNHEY, CDR2 SVGAGI. The CDR3 contains 13 residues. CDR3 region: CATSREPHSPLHF. In DNA, the CDR3 is TGTGCCACCTCAAGGGAACCGCATTCACCCCTCCACTTT.

The V and J genes are TRBV7-9 and TRBJ2-7; 8 bases align to TRBD2. The CDR3 runs to 19 residues. CDR1 is SEHNR, CDR2 FQNEAQ, per germline (reference sequence). V trimming: 1 base; J trimming: 3 bases; junction bases outside the gene matches: 17. DNA of the CDR3: TGTGCCAGCAGCTTAGGGAGTTCGCGGGCTAGCGGGCGATACTACGAGCAGTACTTC. It yields the protein CASSLGSSRASGRYYEQYF. Filled out from reference TRBV7-9 and TRBJ2-7, the complete variable domain reads DTGVSQNPRHKITKRGQNVTFRCDPISEHNRLYWYRQTLGQGPEFLTYFQNEAQLEKSRLLSDRFSAERPKGSFSTLEIQRTEQGDSAMYLCASSLGSSRASGRYYEQYFGPGTRLTVT.

V gene TRBV2 combines with J gene TRBJ2-3; D possibly matches TRBD1 or TRBD2 (5 bases each). CDR3 length: 12 residues. Germline CDR1 and CDR2: SNHLY and FYNNEI. Trimming removed 6 bases at V and 11 bases at J, with 15 bases between. The CDR3 loop is CASRGPEIVQYF. The CDR3 coding sequence is TGTGCCAGCAGGGGACCGGAGATTGTGCAGTATTTT.

The chain links TRBV2 to TRBJ1-6; D gene uncertain. Deletions cut 8 bases from V and 9 bases from J, with 2 bases between. Germline V lookup: CDR1 SNHLY, CDR2 FYNNEI. This CDR3 comprises 9 residues. The CDR3 sequence is CASASPLHF. DNA of the CDR3: TGTGCCAGCGCTTCACCCCTCCACTTT.